One and the same sample provided the 18 T cell receptor beta chains below, sequenced in a study of early T cells in non-severe SARS-CoV-2 infection. TCRdb called the 5' RACE reads again in MiXCR, with one record for every CDR3 protein. The repertoire holds 40,000 to 60,000 distinct CDR3 sequences, with about 11% as singletons. The specimen was whole blood. These TCRs come from an adult who was a healthcare worker with PCR-confirmed SARS-CoV-2 infection or an uninfected control (not recorded which).

This clonotype was observed a few times. The chain couples TRBV6-4 to TRBJ2-1; 12 positions agree with TRBD1. Trimming at V came to 3 bases and at J to 7 bases, leaving 1 base not matched to a gene. This CDR3 is built from 14 residues. The germline V gene encodes CDR1 MRHNA and CDR2 SNTAGT. DNA for the CDR3: TGTGCCAGCAGTGAGGGACAGGGGGCGAATGAGCAGTTCTTC. Translating it yields CASSEGQGANEQFF.

The J gene is TRBJ1-3, the V gene TRBV20-1; D might be TRBD1 (5 bases). Between the trimmed V and J ends, which lost 5 bases and 0 bases, there was a span of 11 bases. CDR3 length: 14 residues. From germline, CDR1 is DFQATT and CDR2 SNEGSKA (reference sequence). CDR3 loop: CSAQTGVSGNTIYF. The CDR3 DNA sequence: TGCAGTGCTCAAACAGGAGTCTCTGGAAACACCATATATTTT.

This clonotype was counted between two and nine times. This rearrangement joins TRBV20-1 to TRBJ2-7, with TRBD2 matching over 8 bases. The CDR3 extends over 14 amino acids. V gave up 4 bases and J gave up 5 bases; unmatched junction bases: 10. In germline, CDR1 is DFQATT, CDR2 SNEGSKA (reference sequence). CDR3 nucleotides: TGCAGTGCTACAGGACTAGCCTCCCGGAACGAGCAGTACTTC. It is translated as CSATGLASRNEQYF.

The chain combines TRBV18 with TRBJ2-7; D remains unclear. The length of the CDR3 is 16 residues. Trimming pared 0 bases from V and 6 bases from J, leaving 18 bases between. CDR1 and CDR2 from the germline V gene are KGHSH and LQKENI. CDR3 bases: TGTGCCAGCTCACCACCCAGCGTCAGATCCTCGACCGAGCAGTACTTC. Translated, it gives CASSPPSVRSSTEQYF.

The rearrangement links TRBV29-1 to TRBJ2-1, with TRBD1 as a possible D gene (6 bases). V lost 3 bases, J lost 3 bases, and 12 bases lay in between. The CDR3 is made up of 14 amino acids. Germline CDR1 SQVTM, CDR2 ANQGSEA. CDR3 in amino acids: CSVDGQSIYNEQFF. CDR3 coding DNA: TGCAGCGTTGACGGACAGTCCATCTACAATGAGCAGTTCTTC.

There are many counts of this clonotype. The chain is built from TRBV7-2 and TRBJ2-1; D is unresolved. Germline loops: CDR1 SGHTA, CDR2 FQGNSA. The V and J ends lost 5 bases and 6 bases respectively, with 17 bases between them. The CDR3 covers 15 residues. In DNA form, the CDR3 reads TGTGCCAGCAGCCTGCCCCCCTCCCCTACCAATGAGCAGTTCTTC. Translation: CASSLPPSPTNEQFF. The full variable domain, rest sourced from reference TRBV7-2 and TRBJ2-1, is GAGVSQSPSNKVTEKGKDVELRCDPISGHTALYWYRQSLGQGLEFLIYFQGNSAPDKSGLPSDRFSAERTGGSVSTLTIQRTQQEDSAVYLCASSLPPSPTNEQFFGPGTRLTVL.

This clonotype occurred many times. V is TRBV4-1 and J is TRBJ2-1; D call uncertain. Germline V gene sequence: CDR1 MGHRA, CDR2 YSYEKL. CDR3 size: 12 residues. V lost 8 bases and J 6 bases, leaving 11 bases between the germline ends. The CDR3 is CASGAATNEQFF. For the CDR3, the DNA is TGCGCCAGCGGAGCAGCCACCAATGAGCAGTTCTTC.

The chain is built from TRBV12-3 or TRBV12-4 and TRBJ1-4, with 8 bases fitting TRBD1. The junction had 6 bases not matched to a gene; V was cut back by 5 bases and J by 4 bases. The CDR3 runs 15 residues. CDR3 coding DNA: TGTGCCAGCAGTACCCGACAGGGGAGTAATGAAAAACTGTTTTTT. This encodes CASSTRQGSNEKLFF.

This clonotype came up a few times. V is TRBV29-1 and J is TRBJ2-4; 9 positions agree with TRBD1. This CDR3 region has 14 residues. V gave up 4 bases and J gave up 6 bases; unmatched junction bases: 7. Germline CDR1 and CDR2: SQVTM and ANQGSEA. As DNA, the CDR3 is TGCAGCGTTGGGGACAGGGATTTTGGAAACATTCAGTACTTC. Its protein product is CSVGDRDFGNIQYF.

There are a few counts of this clonotype. J is TRBJ2-2 and V is TRBV7-6; TRBD2 agrees at 9 bases. This CDR3 is 15 amino acids long. Germline CDR1 is SGHVS and CDR2 is FNYEAQ. V trimming: 2 bases; J trimming: 5 bases; junction bases outside the gene matches: 3. CDR3 coding DNA: TGTGCCAGCAGCTTAATAGCGGGAGATACCGGGGAGCTGTTTTTT. It yields the protein CASSLIAGDTGELFF.

This clonotype was counted a few times. This rearrangement joins TRBV19 to TRBJ1-1; the match to TRBD1 covers 8 bases. The germline CDR1 and CDR2 sequences are LNHDA and SQIVND (reference sequence). The CDR3 sequence is 14 residues long. V lost 7 bases to trimming and J lost 5 bases; unmatched junction nucleotides: 9. The CDR3 DNA reads as TGTGCCAGTACTCGGACAGGGTATAGGACTGAAGCTTTCTTT. This encodes CASTRTGYRTEAFF.

The chain recombines TRBV6-5 with TRBJ1-2, with 12 bases fitting TRBD1. V shed 2 bases and J 7 bases; nucleotides not matched to a gene: 2. The V gene's germline CDR1 is MNHEY and CDR2 SVGAGI. The CDR3 consists of 14 residues. The CDR3 coding sequence is TGTGCCAGCAGTTACGGGACAGGGGGCAGTGGCTACACCTTC. This sequence encodes CASSYGTGGSGYTF.

This chain uses TRBV6-6 with TRBJ2-7; no clear D. The germline V gene encodes CDR1 MNHNY and CDR2 SVGAGI (reference sequence). V lost 7 bases and J lost 2, with 15 bases in between. CDR3 size: 14 residues. This CDR3 reads CASTPRDGTYEQYF. CDR3 sequence (DNA): TGTGCCAGCACTCCCAGAGACGGAACCTACGAGCAGTACTTC.

The chain employs TRBV6-1 and TRBJ2-1; 7 bases agree with TRBD2. The CDR3 consists of 17 residues. V lost 6 bases and J lost 0; bases outside the gene matches: 11. Per germline, CDR1 MNHNS and CDR2 SASEGT. The CDR3 protein is CASRQIAGLNSYNEQFF. The CDR3 coding sequence is TGTGCCAGCAGACAGATAGCGGGTTTAAACTCCTACAATGAGCAGTTCTTC.

This clonotype was observed a handful of times. The chain links TRBV29-1 to TRBJ2-2, with 7 nucleotides matching TRBD1. This CDR3 region has 14 residues. Germline assignment: CDR1 SQVTM and CDR2 ANQGSEA. The J segment lost 2 bases and the V segment lost 6 bases, leaving 6 bases of the junction unmatched. CDR3 in DNA: TGCAGCGTCGCCACAGGGGCTAACACCGGGGAGCTGTTTTTT. Its translation: CSVATGANTGELFF.

This clonotype has at least ten counts. The chain links TRBV12-3 or TRBV12-4 to TRBJ2-5; 9 bases line up with TRBD2. The trim removed 5 bases at V and 2 bases at J, leaving 6 bases unmatched. CDR3 length equals 15 residues. The chain's CDR3 is CASSRSGSGQETQYF. CDR3 in DNA: TGTGCCAGCAGTCGTAGCGGGAGTGGGCAAGAGACCCAGTACTTC.

CDR3 DNA: TGCAGTGCTGGCCTGCCGGGACAAGAGTACAATGAGCAGTTCTTC. Residues: CSAGLPGQEYNEQFF. The chain is built from TRBV20-1 and TRBJ2-1; TRBD1 is a possible D gene (6 bases). The V end was cut by 5 bases, the J end by 4 bases, with 18 bases between. CDR3 size: 15 residues. CDR1 and CDR2 (germline): DFQATT, SNEGSKA (reference sequence).

The table lists this clonotype with many counts. V gene TRBV19 combines with J gene TRBJ1-2, with no clear D. The CDR3 is made up of 16 amino acids. The V gene lost 5 bases and the J gene lost 0 bases, with 16 bases spanning the gap. CDR1 LNHDA and CDR2 SQIVND come from the germline V gene (reference sequence). For the CDR3, the DNA is TGTGCCAGTAGTCTCCCCCGGACTCCGACTAACTATGGCTACACCTTC. Translating gives CASSLPRTPTNYGYTF.